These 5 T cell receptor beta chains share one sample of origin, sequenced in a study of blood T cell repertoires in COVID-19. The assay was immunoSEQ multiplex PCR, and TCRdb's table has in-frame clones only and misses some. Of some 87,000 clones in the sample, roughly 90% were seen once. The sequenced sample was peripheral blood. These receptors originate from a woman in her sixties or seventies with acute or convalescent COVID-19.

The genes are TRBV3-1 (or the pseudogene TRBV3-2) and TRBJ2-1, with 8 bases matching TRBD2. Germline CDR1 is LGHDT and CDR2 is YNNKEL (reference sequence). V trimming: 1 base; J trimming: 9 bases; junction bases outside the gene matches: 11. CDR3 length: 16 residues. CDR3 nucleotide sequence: TGTGCCAGCAGCCAAGGGGGGCGGACTAGCTCGGGTGAGCAGTTCTTC. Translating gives CASSQGGRTSSGEQFF.

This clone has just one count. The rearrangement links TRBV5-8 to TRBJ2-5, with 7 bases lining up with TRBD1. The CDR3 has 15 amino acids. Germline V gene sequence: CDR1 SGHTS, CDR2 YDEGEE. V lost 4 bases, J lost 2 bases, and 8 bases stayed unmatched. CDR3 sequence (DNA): TGTGCCAGCAGCCGACCGGGACAGAATCAAGAGACCCAGTACTTC. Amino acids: CASSRPGQNQETQYF.

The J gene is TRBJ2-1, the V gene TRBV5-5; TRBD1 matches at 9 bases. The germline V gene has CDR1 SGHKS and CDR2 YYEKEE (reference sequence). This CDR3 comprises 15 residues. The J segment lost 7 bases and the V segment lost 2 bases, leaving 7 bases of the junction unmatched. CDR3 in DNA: TGTGCCAGCAGCTTTATGGGACAGGGTTTTAATGAGCAGTTCTTC. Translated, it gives CASSFMGQGFNEQFF.

The CDR3 DNA reads TGTGCCAGCAGTCGAACTAGGGTTTCGTTCGGCGGGGAGCTGTTTTTT. Protein: CASSRTRVSFGGELFF. The rearrangement links TRBV6-6 to TRBJ2-2; D possibly corresponds to TRBD2 (5 bases). The V gene lost 5 bases and the J gene lost 7 bases, with 20 bases spanning the gap. CDR3 length equals 16 residues. The germline gives CDR1 MNHNY, CDR2 SVGAGI (reference sequence).

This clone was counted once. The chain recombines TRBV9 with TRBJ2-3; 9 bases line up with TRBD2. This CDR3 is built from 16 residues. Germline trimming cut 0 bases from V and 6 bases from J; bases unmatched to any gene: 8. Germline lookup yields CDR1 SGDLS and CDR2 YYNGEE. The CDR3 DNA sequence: TGTGCCAGCAGCGTAGGAGGCGGGGGGGCTTTGGATACGCAGTATTTT. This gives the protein CASSVGGGGALDTQYF.